Shown below are 15 T cell receptor beta chains from a single sample sequenced in a study of T cell changes during pregnancy in multiple sclerosis. Here immunoSEQ multiplex PCR was the method, and the copy in TCRdb shows in-frame clones only, minus some. Here the sample spans around 66,000 clones, about 88% being singletons. Sequenced here: peripheral blood, sampled in the first trimester of pregnancy. Receptors were obtained from a female donor in good health, enrolled as a control in a pregnancy study.

The chain links TRBV10-3 to TRBJ2-2, with 9 bases that match TRBD2. CDR3 length equals 15 residues. Germline V gives CDR1 ENHRY, CDR2 SYGVKD. With 4 bases clipped from V and 5 bases from J, the junction kept 5 bases outside the gene matches. CDR3 sequence (DNA): TGTGCCATCAGTGGCGGGAGGGTCCGTACCGGGGAGCTGTTTTTT. Protein product: CAISGGRVRTGELFF.

The V and J genes are TRBV2 and TRBJ2-2; 7 nucleotides match TRBD2. V lost 5 bases, J lost 5 bases, and 8 bases stayed unmatched. The CDR3 length is 15 residues. CDR1 and CDR2 from the germline V gene are SNHLY and FYNNEI. This CDR3 reads CASSPTSSGTGELFF. Written as DNA, the CDR3 is TGTGCCAGCAGTCCGACTAGCAGTGGGACCGGGGAGCTGTTTTTT.

The chain has TRBV7-9 and TRBJ2-7, with 8 positions matching TRBD1. From germline, CDR1 is SEHNR and CDR2 FQNEAQ (reference sequence). The CDR3 runs to 14 residues. V trimming: 5 bases; J trimming: 5 bases; junction bases outside the gene matches: 8. The CDR3 region has the DNA TGTGCCAGCAGCCACTCGACAGGGGAAAACGAGCAGTACTTC. Amino acid sequence: CASSHSTGENEQYF. The full variable domain, its missing parts supplied by reference TRBV7-9 and TRBJ2-7, is DTGVSQNPRHKITKRGQNVTFRCDPISEHNRLYWYRQTLGQGPEFLTYFQNEAQLEKSRLLSDRFSAERPKGSFSTLEIQRTEQGDSAMYLCASSHSTGENEQYFGPGTRLTVT.

The chain uses TRBV30 and TRBJ1-3; TRBD1 aligns across 9 bases. Germline CDR1 GTSNPN, CDR2 SVGIG (reference sequence). V dropped 2 bases and J dropped 0; count of bases not matched to a gene: 8. This CDR3 region has 17 residues. CDR3 bases: TGTGCCTGGAGTTTTGGGACAGGGATCTACTCTGGAAACACCATATATTTT. As protein: CAWSFGTGIYSGNTIYF.

V gene TRBV27 combines with J gene TRBJ1-2, with D tentatively TRBD1 (5 bases). This CDR3 spans 14 amino acids. Trimming left V 5 bases short and J 5 bases short, with 15 bases between. CDR1 is MNHEY and CDR2 is SMNVEV in the germline V gene (reference sequence). The CDR3: CASSPQGLLYGYTF. The CDR3 DNA sequence: TGTGCCAGCAGTCCGCAGGGCCTCTTATATGGCTACACCTTC.

The chain is built from TRBV19 and TRBJ2-1; TRBD2 might be the D (7 bases). Trimming shortened V by 8 bases and J by 5 bases, and 16 bases separated the two germline ends. Germline V gives CDR1 LNHDA, CDR2 SQIVND (reference sequence). The CDR3 length is 14 residues. CDR3 region: CASFGLGQNNEQFF. In DNA form, the CDR3 reads TGTGCCAGTTTCGGACTAGGACAGAACAATGAGCAGTTCTTC.

This rearrangement joins TRBV6-5 to TRBJ1-2; D uncertain. V shed 7 bases and J shed 2 bases, with 11 bases lying between them. Germline V gene sequence: CDR1 MNHEY, CDR2 SVGAGI. There are 13 residues in the CDR3. The CDR3, as DNA: TGTGCCAGCAACGAAGGAGGGAACTATGGCTACACCTTC. This encodes CASNEGGNYGYTF.

This clone has just one count. The chain recombines TRBV9 with TRBJ2-3; TRBD1 matches at 9 bases. Germline V gene sequence: CDR1 SGDLS, CDR2 YYNGEE. The CDR3 spans 17 residues. V shed 3 bases, J shed 0 bases, and the junction held 8 bases outside the gene matches. The CDR3 loop reads CASSGDRELVSTDTQYF. CDR3 DNA: TGTGCCAGCAGCGGGGACAGGGAATTGGTTAGCACAGATACGCAGTATTTT.

This clone has a single count. The rearrangement joins TRBV10-3 to TRBJ1-1; 7 nucleotides match TRBD1. The germline CDR1 and CDR2 sequences are ENHRY and SYGVKD. The junction had 9 bases not matched to a gene; V was cut back by 7 bases and J by 1 base. The CDR3 sequence is 15 residues long. The CDR3 is CAIKSTGSPNTEAFF. The DNA of the CDR3 is TGTGCCATCAAGTCGACAGGGTCTCCGAACACTGAAGCTTTCTTT.

This clone was detected a few times. The CDR3, as DNA: TGTGCCAGCAGAAGACTAGCGGGTTACGAGCAGTACTTC. This gives the protein CASRRLAGYEQYF. V gene TRBV2 combines with J gene TRBJ2-7, with TRBD2 matching over 10 bases. Trimming at V came to 6 bases and at J to 4 bases, leaving 3 bases not matched to a gene. Germline CDR1 and CDR2: SNHLY and FYNNEI. The length of the CDR3 is 13 residues.

This clone occurred once. This rearrangement joins TRBV30 to TRBJ1-3; D is ambiguous. This CDR3 has 14 residues. The V end was cut by 3 bases, the J end by 7 bases, with 16 bases between. Per germline, CDR1 GTSNPN and CDR2 SVGIG (reference sequence). CDR3 sequence (DNA): TGTGCCTGGAGAGAACTGGGCGAAGGTAACACCATATATTTT. Its protein is CAWRELGEGNTIYF.

The chain joins TRBV9 to TRBJ2-3, with D possibly being TRBD1 (6 bases). Per the germline V gene, CDR1 is SGDLS and CDR2 is YYNGEE. The ends were cut back, 3 bases at V and 3 bases at J, with 17 bases in the middle. The CDR3 contains 16 residues. The CDR3: CASSANRVWVTDTQYF. The CDR3 coding sequence is TGTGCCAGCAGCGCGAACAGGGTGTGGGTGACAGATACGCAGTATTTT.

This chain joins TRBV19 and TRBJ2-7, with D maybe TRBD2 (6 bases). Germline CDR1 and CDR2: LNHDA and SQIVND (reference sequence). With 3 bases removed from V and 7 bases from J, the gap between germline ends came to 10 bases. CDR3 size: 12 residues. The CDR3 DNA reads as TGTGCCAGTAGTATGGAGGGGAGGGAGCAGTACTTC. It codes for CASSMEGREQYF.

This clone was observed once. The chain has TRBV9 and TRBJ1-5; unclear D gene. The germline CDR1 and CDR2 sequences are SGDLS and YYNGEE. The CDR3 extends over 13 amino acids. V dropped 0 bases and J dropped 5 bases, with 6 bases sitting between them. The CDR3 here is CASSVAVDQPQHF. The DNA for the CDR3 is TGTGCCAGCAGCGTAGCGGTTGATCAGCCCCAGCATTTT.

The chain has TRBV2 and TRBJ1-4; 8 bases match TRBD1. Germline loops: CDR1 SNHLY, CDR2 FYNNEI. The V and J ends lost 5 bases and 12 bases, in that order; junction bases with no gene match: 11. This CDR3 has 14 residues. CDR3 DNA: TGTGCCAGCAGTCTTCAGGGGGCCACCCCTGAACTGTTTTTT. It is translated as CASSLQGATPELFF.